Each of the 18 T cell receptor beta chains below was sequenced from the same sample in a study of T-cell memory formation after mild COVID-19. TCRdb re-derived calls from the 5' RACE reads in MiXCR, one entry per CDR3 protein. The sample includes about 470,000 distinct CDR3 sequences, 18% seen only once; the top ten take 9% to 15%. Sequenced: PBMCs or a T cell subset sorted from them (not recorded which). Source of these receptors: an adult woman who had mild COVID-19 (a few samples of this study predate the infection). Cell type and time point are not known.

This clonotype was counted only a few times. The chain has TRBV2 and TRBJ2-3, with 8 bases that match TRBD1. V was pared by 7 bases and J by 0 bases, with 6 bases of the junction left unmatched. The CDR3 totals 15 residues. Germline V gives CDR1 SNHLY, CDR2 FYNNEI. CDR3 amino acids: CASILGTGSTDTQYF. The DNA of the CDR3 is TGTGCCAGCATCTTGGGGACAGGCAGCACAGATACGCAGTATTTT.

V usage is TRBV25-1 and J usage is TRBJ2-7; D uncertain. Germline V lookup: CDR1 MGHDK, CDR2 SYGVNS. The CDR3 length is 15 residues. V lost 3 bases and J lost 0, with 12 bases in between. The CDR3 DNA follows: TGTGCCAGCAGTGATGGGTACTACAGCTCCTACGAGCAGTACTTC. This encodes CASSDGYYSSYEQYF.

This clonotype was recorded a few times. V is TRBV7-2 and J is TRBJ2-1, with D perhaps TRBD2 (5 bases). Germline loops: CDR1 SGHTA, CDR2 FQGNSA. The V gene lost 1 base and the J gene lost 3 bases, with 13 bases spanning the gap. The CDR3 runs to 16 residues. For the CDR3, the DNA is TGTGCCAGCAGCTTAGGGGGATCGCGGGTCTACAATGAGCAGTTCTTC. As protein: CASSLGGSRVYNEQFF.

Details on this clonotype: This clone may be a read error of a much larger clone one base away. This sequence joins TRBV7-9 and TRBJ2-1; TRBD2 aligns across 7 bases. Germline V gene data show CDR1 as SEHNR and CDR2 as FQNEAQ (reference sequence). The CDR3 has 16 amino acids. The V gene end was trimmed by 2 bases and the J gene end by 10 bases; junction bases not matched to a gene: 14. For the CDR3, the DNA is TGTGCCAGCAGCTTACATCGCGGGAGATTATCGGAAGAGCAGTTCTTC. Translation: CASSLHRGRLSEEQFF.

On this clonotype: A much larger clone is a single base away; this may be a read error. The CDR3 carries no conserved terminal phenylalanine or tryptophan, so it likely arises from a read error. The CDR3 sequence: CASSPYYEGTGGYTL. CDR3 DNA: TGTGCCAGCAGCCCATACTATGAGGGCACCGGGGGCTACACCTTG. The rearrangement joins TRBV7-2 to TRBJ1-2; D unclear. The CDR3 runs to 15 residues. Germline lookup yields CDR1 SGHTA and CDR2 FQGNSA. Trimming cost V 5 bases and J 8 bases, with 21 bases left between them.

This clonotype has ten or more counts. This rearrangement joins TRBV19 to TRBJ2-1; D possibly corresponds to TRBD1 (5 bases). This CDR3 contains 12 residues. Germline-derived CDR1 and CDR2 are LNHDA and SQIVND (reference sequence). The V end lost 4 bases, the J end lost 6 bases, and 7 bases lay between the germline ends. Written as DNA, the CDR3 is TGTGCCAGTAGTAGACAGAGCAATGAGCAGTTCTTC. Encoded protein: CASSRQSNEQFF.

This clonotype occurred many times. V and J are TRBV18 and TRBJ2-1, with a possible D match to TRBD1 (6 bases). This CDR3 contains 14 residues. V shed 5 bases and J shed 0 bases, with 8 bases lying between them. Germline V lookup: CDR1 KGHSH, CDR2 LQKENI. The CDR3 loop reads CASSGGPSYNEQFF. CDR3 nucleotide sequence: TGTGCCAGCTCAGGGGGCCCCTCCTACAATGAGCAGTTCTTC.

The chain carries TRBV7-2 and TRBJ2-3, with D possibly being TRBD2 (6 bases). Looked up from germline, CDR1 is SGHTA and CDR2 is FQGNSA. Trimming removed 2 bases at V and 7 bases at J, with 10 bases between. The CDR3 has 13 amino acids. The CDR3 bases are TGTGCCAGCAGCTTAATCCGGGAGAATACGCAGTATTTT. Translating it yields CASSLIRENTQYF.

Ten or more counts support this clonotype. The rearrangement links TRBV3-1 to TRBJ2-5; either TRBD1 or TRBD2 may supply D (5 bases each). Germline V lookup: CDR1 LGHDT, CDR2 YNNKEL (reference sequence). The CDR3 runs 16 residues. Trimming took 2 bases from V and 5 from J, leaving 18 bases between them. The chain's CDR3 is CASSQLSGTSGETQYF. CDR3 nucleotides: TGTGCCAGCAGCCAACTCTCCGGGACGTCGGGGGAGACCCAGTACTTC.

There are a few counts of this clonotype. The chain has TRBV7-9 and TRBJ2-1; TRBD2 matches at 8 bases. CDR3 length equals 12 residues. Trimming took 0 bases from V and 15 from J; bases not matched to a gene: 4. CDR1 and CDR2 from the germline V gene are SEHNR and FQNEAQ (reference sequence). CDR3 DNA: TGTGCCAGCAGCTTAGCTACGGGGGGGTCGTTCTTC. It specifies CASSLATGGSFF.

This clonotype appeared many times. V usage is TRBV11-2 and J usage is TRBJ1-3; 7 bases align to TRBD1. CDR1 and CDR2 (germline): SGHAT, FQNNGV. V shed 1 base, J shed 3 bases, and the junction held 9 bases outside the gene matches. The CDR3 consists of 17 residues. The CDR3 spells CASSLGGTARDGNTIYF. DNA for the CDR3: TGTGCCAGCAGCTTAGGGGGGACAGCTCGAGATGGAAACACCATATATTTT.

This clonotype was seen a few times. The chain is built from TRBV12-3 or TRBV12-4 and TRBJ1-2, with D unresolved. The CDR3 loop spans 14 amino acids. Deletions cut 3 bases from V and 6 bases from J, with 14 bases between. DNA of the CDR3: TGTGCCAGCAGTTTGTTGGCCGGGAAGGATGGCTACACCTTC. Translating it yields CASSLLAGKDGYTF.

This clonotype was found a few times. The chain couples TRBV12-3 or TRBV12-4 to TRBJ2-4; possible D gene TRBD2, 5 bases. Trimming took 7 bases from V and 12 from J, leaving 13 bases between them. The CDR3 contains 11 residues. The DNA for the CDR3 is TGTGCCAGCACCAGGACTGGGGATCAGTACTTC. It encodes CASTRTGDQYF.

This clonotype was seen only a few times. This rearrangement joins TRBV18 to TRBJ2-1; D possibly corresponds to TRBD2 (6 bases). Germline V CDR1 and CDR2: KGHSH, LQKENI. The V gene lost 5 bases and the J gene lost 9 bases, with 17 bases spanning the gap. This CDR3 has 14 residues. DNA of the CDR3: TGTGCCAGCTCATCCGGGCGGGGTGGCGGTGAGCAGTTCTTC. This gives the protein CASSSGRGGGEQFF.

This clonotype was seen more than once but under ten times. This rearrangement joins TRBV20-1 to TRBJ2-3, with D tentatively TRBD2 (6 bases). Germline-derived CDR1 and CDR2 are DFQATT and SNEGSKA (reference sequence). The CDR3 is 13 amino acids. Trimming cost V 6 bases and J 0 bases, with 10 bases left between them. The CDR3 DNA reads TGCAGTGCCGGGAGAGTTAGCACAGATACGCAGTATTTT. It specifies CSAGRVSTDTQYF.

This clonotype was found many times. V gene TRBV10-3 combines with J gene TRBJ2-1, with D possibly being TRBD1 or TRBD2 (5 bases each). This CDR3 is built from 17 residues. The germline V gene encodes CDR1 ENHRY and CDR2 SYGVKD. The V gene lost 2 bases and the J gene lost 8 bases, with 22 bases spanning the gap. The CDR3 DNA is TGTGCCATCAGTGAGCCTGCTAGTGGGGGTTTGGGCGATGAGCAGTTCTTC. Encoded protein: CAISEPASGGLGDEQFF.

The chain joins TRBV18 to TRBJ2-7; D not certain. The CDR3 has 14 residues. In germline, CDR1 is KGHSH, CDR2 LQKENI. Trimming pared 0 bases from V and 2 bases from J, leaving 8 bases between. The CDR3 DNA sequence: TGTGCCAGCTCACCACCTGACGCCCCCTACGAGCAGTACTTC. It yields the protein CASSPPDAPYEQYF.

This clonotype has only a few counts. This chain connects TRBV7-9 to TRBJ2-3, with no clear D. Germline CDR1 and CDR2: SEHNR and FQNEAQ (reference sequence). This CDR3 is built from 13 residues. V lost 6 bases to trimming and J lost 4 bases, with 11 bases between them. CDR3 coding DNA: TGTGCCAGCAGTCCCGTCCGGGCAGATACGCAGTATTTT. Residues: CASSPVRADTQYF.